Shown below are 7 T cell receptor beta chains from a single sample sequenced in a study of blood T cell repertoires in COVID-19. This table comes from immunoSEQ multiplex PCR, and its TCRdb copy is limited to in-frame clones, with some not included. The data contain around 140,000 clones, roughly 87% of them singletons. Sequencing was done on a sample of peripheral blood. These receptors were taken from a man between 65 and 79 years old with acute or convalescent COVID-19.

V and J are TRBV12-3 or TRBV12-4 and TRBJ1-2, with 7 bases matching TRBD1. The CDR3 consists of 13 residues. The junction had 10 bases not matched to a gene; V was cut back by 4 bases and J by 11 bases. CDR3 in amino acids: CASSSPDRSGYTF. The CDR3 DNA follows: TGTGCCAGCAGTTCACCGGACAGGTCAGGTTACACCTTC.

This clone was seen more than once but under ten times. The chain couples TRBV5-5 to TRBJ2-5, with a weak D call TRBD2 (5 bases). CDR3 length: 14 amino acids. V shed 4 bases and J shed 2 bases, with 12 bases lying between them. Germline V gene lookup returns CDR1 SGHKS and CDR2 YYEKEE (reference sequence). This CDR3 is CASSLRGPQETQYF. The CDR3 DNA reads TGTGCCAGCAGCCTCAGAGGGCCGCAAGAGACCCAGTACTTC.

V is TRBV5-5 and J is TRBJ2-7; 10 positions agree with TRBD1. The junction had 8 bases not matched to a gene; V was cut back by 5 bases and J by 3 bases. Per the germline V gene, CDR1 is SGHKS and CDR2 is YYEKEE (reference sequence). The CDR3 spans 15 residues. The CDR3, as DNA: TGTGCCAGCAGAGCCGGACAGGGGGTATACTACGAGCAGTACTTC. Protein product: CASRAGQGVYYEQYF.

CDR3 protein: CASSPGTSGRERNEQFF. The CDR3 DNA sequence: TGTGCCAGTAGTCCCGGGACTAGCGGGAGGGAGAGGAATGAGCAGTTCTTC. This chain uses TRBV19 with TRBJ2-1, with 16 bases lining up with TRBD2. Germline assignment: CDR1 LNHDA and CDR2 SQIVND (reference sequence). V lost 5 bases to trimming and J lost 7 bases; unmatched junction nucleotides: 8. The CDR3 is 17 amino acids.

The CDR3 sequence: CARQSLGTQYF. The CDR3 DNA reads TGTGCCAGACAATCCCTCGGGACCCAGTACTTC. This chain uses TRBV5-3 with TRBJ2-5; no clear D gene. TRBV5-3 is classed as an ORF, of uncertain function. This CDR3 is 11 amino acids long. The V and J ends lost 7 bases and 7 bases respectively, with 11 bases between them.

The chain's CDR3 is CASGVSANTEAFF. CDR3 DNA sequence: TGTGCCAGCGGAGTGTCAGCGAACACTGAAGCTTTCTTT. This chain connects TRBV3-1 (or the pseudogene TRBV3-2) to TRBJ1-1; D is unclear. The CDR3 is made up of 13 amino acids. Germline-derived CDR1 and CDR2 are LGHDT and YNNKEL (reference sequence). Trimming took 8 bases from V and 1 from J, leaving 11 bases between them.

The chain employs TRBV9 and TRBJ1-4; a possible D gene is TRBD1 (5 bases). The CDR3 consists of 13 residues. V lost 0 bases and J lost 8, with 8 bases in between. The germline V gene has CDR1 SGDLS and CDR2 YYNGEE. The CDR3 bases are TGTGCCAGCAGCGTAGTCGGGGGGGAAAAACTGTTTTTT. Its protein is CASSVVGGEKLFF.